This TCR beta chain came from a study of blood T cell repertoires in COVID-19. Study information: Material from acute and convalescent COVID-19 was sourced from the United States, Italy and Spain. T cells, B-cell-depleted T cells, or PBMCs supplied cDNA or gDNA.

Recruited during active infection, patients (from Seattle) were subsequently followed longitudinally. Some clones are missing from TCRdb's copy, which holds only in-frame ones; the method was immunoSEQ multiplex PCR. Of over 400,000 clones listed, 85% to 90% are singletons. CDR3 size: 14 residues. Germline loops: CDR1 LGHDT, CDR2 YNNKEL (reference sequence). V dropped 1 base and J dropped 4 bases, with 7 bases sitting between them. The chain links TRBV3-1 (or the pseudogene TRBV3-2) to TRBJ1-4; D is ambiguous. This receptor was obtained from a woman aged 45-65 years with COVID-19, enrolled during active disease. Input material: peripheral blood. The CDR3 coding sequence is TGTGCCAGCAGCCAAGGGTTGAGTAATGAAAAACTGTTTTTT. Its translation is CASSQGLSNEKLFF.